A selection of T cell receptor beta chains follows, all from one sample in a study of identical twins. Via MiXCR, TCRdb re-called the 5' RACE reads, giving one row per CDR3 protein. The profile shows hundreds of thousands of distinct CDR3 sequences, 5.5% to 6.5% of them singletons. Material for sequencing was naive T cells sorted from blood. The receptors originated from a man younger than 35 in good health. Both conserved end residues are part of each CDR3. Not all rows give a size; the values are once, few, many and, for expanded clones, a class.

v_gene	j_gene	abundance	CDR3aa
TRBV7-9	TRBJ2-7	few	CASSPQGASSYEQYF
TRBV6-5	TRBJ1-6	-	CASSYIWGEVVNSPLHF
TRBV6-1	TRBJ1-6	-	CASSEAGQNYNSPLHF
TRBV5-1	TRBJ1-5	few	CASSLRGRPGEPQHF
TRBV2	TRBJ1-5	few	CASSDTVGNQPQHF
TRBV24-1	TRBJ2-2	many	CATSDPSGRYTGELFF
TRBV5-1	TRBJ2-1	many	CASSMGLAGVDEQFF
TRBV20-1	TRBJ1-4	few	CSARDLRQGGEKLFF
TRBV5-1	TRBJ2-2	-	CASSPGGHGTGELFF
TRBV28	TRBJ1-5	many	CASRIKQGRNQPQHF
TRBV5-1	TRBJ1-3	-	CASSSTSNSGNTIYF
TRBV4-1	TRBJ1-1	many	CASSHGQGGSTEAFF
TRBV28	TRBJ2-7	many	CASRQRTGSYEQYF
TRBV12-3/TRBV12-4	TRBJ1-5	many	CASSPSPGSRDQPQHF
TRBV20-1	TRBJ2-1	many	CSAPPRSGGSYNEQFF
TRBV4-2	TRBJ2-3	-	CASSRGLAGGQGTDTQYF
TRBV29-1	TRBJ2-7	many	CSPLGGVF
TRBV4-3	TRBJ2-7	many	CASSQDRTRSEQYF
TRBV7-2	TRBJ2-1	-	CASLLAGVNEQFF
TRBV20-1	TRBJ1-5	many	CSGGDRGLGQPQHF
TRBV24-1	TRBJ2-3	few	CATSDLGSGAGTDTQYF
TRBV10-3	TRBJ2-1	-	CAISENRERHPTEQFF
TRBV27	TRBJ2-2	many	CASRRLGNTGELFF
TRBV20-1	TRBJ1-4	many	CSAKGATNEKLFF